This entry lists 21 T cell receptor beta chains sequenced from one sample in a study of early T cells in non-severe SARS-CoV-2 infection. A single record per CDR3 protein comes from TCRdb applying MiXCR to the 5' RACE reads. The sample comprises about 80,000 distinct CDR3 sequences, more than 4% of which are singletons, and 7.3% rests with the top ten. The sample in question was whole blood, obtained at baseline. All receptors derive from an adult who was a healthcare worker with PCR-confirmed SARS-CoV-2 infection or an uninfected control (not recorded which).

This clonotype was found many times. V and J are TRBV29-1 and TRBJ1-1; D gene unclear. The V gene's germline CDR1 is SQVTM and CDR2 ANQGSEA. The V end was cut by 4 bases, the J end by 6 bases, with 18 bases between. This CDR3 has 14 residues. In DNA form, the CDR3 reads TGCAGCGTTGGCGGACCCGCGGTTTGGGCTGAAGCTTTCTTT. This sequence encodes CSVGGPAVWAEAFF.

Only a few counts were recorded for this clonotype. In DNA form, the CDR3 reads TGTGCCAGCAGCATGAGCAGGGGCACAAGAAGCTCCTACGAGCAGTACTTC. Translating it yields CASSMSRGTRSSYEQYF. The V call is TRBV12-3 or TRBV12-4, the J call TRBJ2-7; D might be TRBD1 (6 bases). This CDR3 contains 17 residues. V was trimmed by 6 bases and J by 0 bases, leaving 21 bases between them.

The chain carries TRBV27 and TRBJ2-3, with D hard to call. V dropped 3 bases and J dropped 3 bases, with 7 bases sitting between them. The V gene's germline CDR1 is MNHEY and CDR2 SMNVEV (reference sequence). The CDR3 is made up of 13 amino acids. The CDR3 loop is CASSFVDTDTQYF. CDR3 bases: TGTGCCAGCAGTTTTGTCGATACAGATACGCAGTATTTT.

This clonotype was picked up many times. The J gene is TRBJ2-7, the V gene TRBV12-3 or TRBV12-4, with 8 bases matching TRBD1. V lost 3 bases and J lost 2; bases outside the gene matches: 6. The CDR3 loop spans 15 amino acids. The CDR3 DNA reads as TGTGCCAGCAGTTTGTCTCCGGACAGGGCCTACGAGCAGTACTTC. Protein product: CASSLSPDRAYEQYF.

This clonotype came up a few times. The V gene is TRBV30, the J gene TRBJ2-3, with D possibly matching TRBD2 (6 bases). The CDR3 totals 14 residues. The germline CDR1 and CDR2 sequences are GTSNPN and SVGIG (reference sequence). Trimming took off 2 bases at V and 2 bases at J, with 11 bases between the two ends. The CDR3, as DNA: TGTGCCTGGAGTAGGAGGGAATCCACAGATACGCAGTATTTT. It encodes CAWSRRESTDTQYF.

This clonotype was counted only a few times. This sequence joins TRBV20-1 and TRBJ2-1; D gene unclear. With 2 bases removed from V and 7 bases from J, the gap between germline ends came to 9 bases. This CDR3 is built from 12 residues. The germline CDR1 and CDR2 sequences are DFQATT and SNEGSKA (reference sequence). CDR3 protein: CSARRFENEQFF. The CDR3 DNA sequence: TGCAGTGCTAGAAGGTTCGAGAATGAGCAGTTCTTC.

The CDR3 is CASSSLRQGGNTIYF. The CDR3 DNA reads TGTGCCAGCAGTTCCCTCAGACAGGGCGGAAACACCATATATTTT. The rearrangement uses TRBV28 and TRBJ1-3, with 7 positions matching TRBD1. The CDR3 totals 15 residues. The ends lost 4 bases at V and 4 bases at J; junction bases unmatched: 7. Per germline, CDR1 MDHEN and CDR2 SYDVKM.

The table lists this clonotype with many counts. In DNA form, the CDR3 reads TGCAGCGTTGGGGGACAGGGGGCGCGGAATGAGCAGTTCTTC. This gives the protein CSVGGQGARNEQFF. V and J are TRBV29-1 and TRBJ2-1; 12 bases match TRBD1. The CDR3 consists of 14 residues. The germline V gene encodes CDR1 SQVTM and CDR2 ANQGSEA. V shed 4 bases and J 7 bases; nucleotides not matched to a gene: 5.

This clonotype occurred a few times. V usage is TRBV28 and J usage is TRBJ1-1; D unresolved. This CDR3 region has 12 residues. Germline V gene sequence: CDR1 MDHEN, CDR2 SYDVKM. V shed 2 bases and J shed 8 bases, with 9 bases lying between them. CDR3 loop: CASSLIGEEAFF. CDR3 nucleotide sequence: TGTGCCAGCAGTTTAATTGGGGAAGAAGCTTTCTTT.

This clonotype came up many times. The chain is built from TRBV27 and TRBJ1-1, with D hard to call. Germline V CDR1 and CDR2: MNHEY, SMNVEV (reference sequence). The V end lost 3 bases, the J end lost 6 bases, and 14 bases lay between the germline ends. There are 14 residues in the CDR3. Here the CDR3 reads CASSLCRALSEAFF. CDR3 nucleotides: TGTGCCAGCAGTTTGTGCCGGGCGCTTTCTGAAGCTTTCTTT.

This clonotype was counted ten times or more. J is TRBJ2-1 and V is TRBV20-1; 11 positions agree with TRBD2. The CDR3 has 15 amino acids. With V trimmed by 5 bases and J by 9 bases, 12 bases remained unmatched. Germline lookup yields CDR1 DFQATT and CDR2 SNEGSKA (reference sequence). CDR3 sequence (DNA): TGCAGTGCTGTAAGACTAGCGGGAACGAGTGGTGAGCAGTTCTTC. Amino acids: CSAVRLAGTSGEQFF.

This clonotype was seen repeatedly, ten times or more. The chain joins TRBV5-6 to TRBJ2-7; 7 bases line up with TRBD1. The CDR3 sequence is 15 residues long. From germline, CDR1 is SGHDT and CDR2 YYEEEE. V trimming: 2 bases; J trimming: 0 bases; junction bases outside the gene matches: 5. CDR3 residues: CASSLPGQSSYEQYF. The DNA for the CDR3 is TGTGCCAGCAGCTTACCGGGACAGAGCTCCTACGAGCAGTACTTC.

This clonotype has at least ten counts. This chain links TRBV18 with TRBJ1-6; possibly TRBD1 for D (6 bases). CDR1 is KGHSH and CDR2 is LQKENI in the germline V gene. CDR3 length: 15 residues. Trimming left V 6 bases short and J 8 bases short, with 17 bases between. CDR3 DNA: TGTGCCAGCTCGTCCGGAACAGGGACGCATTCACCCCTCCACTTT. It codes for CASSSGTGTHSPLHF.

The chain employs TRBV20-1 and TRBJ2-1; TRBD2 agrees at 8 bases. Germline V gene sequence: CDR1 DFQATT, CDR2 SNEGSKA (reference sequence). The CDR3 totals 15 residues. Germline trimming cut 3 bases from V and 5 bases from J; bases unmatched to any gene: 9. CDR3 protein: CSARRETSVDNEQFF. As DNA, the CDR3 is TGCAGTGCTAGGAGGGAGACTAGCGTGGACAATGAGCAGTTCTTC.

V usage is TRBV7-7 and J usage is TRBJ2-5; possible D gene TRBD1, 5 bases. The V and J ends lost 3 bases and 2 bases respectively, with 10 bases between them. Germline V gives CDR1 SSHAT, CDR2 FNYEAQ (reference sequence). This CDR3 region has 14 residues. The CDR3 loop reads CASSFSAGQETQYF. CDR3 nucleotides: TGTGCCAGCAGCTTTTCGGCAGGGCAAGAGACCCAGTACTTC.

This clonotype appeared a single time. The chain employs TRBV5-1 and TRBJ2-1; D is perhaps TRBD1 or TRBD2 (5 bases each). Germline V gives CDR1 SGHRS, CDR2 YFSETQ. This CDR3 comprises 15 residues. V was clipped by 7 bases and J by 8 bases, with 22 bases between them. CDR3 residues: CASRRRDPSAYEQFF. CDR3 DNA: TGCGCCAGCCGTAGACGGGACCCTTCTGCGTATGAGCAGTTCTTC.

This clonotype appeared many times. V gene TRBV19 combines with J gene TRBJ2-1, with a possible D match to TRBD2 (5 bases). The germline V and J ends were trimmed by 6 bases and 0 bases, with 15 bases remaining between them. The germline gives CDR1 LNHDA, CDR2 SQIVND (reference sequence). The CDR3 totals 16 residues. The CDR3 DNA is TGTGCCAGTAGCGGCGCTAGCCCCAGCTCCTACAATGAGCAGTTCTTC. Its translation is CASSGASPSSYNEQFF.

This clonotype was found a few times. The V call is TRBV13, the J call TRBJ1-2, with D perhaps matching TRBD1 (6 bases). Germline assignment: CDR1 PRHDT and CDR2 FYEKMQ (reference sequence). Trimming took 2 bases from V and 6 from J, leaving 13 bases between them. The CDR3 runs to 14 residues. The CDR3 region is CASSLQGRGDGYTF. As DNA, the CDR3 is TGTGCCAGCAGCTTACAGGGCAGGGGTGATGGCTACACCTTC.

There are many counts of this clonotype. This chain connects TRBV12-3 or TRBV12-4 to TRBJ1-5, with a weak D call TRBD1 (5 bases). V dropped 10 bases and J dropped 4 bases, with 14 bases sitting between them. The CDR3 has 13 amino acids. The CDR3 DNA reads TGTGCCACCTCGGTGGGGGGTAATCAGCCCCAGCATTTT. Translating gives CATSVGGNQPQHF.

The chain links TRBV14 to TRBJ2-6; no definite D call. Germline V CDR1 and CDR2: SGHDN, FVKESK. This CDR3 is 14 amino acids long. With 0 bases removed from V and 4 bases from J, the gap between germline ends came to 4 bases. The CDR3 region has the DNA TGTGCCAGCAGCCAAGATACCGGGGCCAACGTCCTGACTTTC. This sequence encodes CASSQDTGANVLTF.

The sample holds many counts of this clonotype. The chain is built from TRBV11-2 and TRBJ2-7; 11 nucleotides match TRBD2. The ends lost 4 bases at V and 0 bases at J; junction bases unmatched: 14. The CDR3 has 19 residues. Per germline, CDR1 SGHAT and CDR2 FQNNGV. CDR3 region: CASSSPPYVAGGDSYEQYF. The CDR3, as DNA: TGTGCCAGCAGCTCCCCCCCCTACGTAGCGGGAGGGGACTCCTACGAGCAGTACTTC.